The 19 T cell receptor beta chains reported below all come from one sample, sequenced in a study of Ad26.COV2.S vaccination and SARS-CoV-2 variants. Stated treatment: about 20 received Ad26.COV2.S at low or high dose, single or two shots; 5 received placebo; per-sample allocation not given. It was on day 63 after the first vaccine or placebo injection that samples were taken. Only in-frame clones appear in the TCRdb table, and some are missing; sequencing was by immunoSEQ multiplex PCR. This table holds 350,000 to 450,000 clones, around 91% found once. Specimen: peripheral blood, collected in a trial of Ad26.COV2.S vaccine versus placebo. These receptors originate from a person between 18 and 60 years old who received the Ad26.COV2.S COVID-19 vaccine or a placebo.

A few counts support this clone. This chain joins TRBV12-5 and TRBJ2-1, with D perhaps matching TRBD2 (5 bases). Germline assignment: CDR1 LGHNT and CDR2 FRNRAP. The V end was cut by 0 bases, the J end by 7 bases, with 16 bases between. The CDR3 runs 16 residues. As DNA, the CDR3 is TGTGCTAGTGGTTTGGTACGTGGGAGTTTTAGTAATGAGCAGTTCTTC. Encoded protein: CASGLVRGSFSNEQFF.

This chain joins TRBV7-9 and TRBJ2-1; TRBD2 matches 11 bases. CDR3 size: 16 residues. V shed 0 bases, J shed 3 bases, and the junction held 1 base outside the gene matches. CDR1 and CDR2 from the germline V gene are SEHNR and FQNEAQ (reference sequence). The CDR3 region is CASSLALAGGYNEQFF. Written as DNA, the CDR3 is TGTGCCAGCAGCTTAGCTCTAGCGGGAGGCTACAATGAGCAGTTCTTC.

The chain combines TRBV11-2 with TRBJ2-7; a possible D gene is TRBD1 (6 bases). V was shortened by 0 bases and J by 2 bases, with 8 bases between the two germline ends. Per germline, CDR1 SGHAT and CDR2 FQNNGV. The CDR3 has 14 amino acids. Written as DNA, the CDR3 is TGTGCCAGCAGCTTAGATACAGGGCCCTACGAGCAGTACTTC. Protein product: CASSLDTGPYEQYF.

CDR3 bases: TGTGCTAGTGGTTTGCCGCCGGGACTAGCGGGAGGCACAGATACGCAGTATTTT. This translates into CASGLPPGLAGGTDTQYF. The chain employs TRBV12-5 and TRBJ2-3; TRBD2 aligns across 14 bases. This CDR3 contains 18 residues. Per the germline V gene, CDR1 is LGHNT and CDR2 is FRNRAP. The ends lost 2 bases at V and 1 base at J; junction bases unmatched: 5.

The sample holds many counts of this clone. Here the CDR3 DNA reads TGCGCCAGCAGCTTGGGGACCGTAAATTCACCCCTCCACTTT. This codes for CASSLGTVNSPLHF. The chain couples TRBV5-1 to TRBJ1-6; no firm D call. Germline CDR1 reads SGHRS; CDR2 reads YFSETQ. V was clipped by 0 bases and J by 7 bases, with 8 bases between them. The CDR3 is 14 amino acids.

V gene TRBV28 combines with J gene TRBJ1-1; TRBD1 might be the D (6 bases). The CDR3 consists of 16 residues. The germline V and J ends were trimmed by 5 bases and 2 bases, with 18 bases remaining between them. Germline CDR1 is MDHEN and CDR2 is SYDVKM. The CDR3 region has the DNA TGTGCCAGCAGTCCCGTGGTGTACAGGGCTAACACTGAAGCTTTCTTT. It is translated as CASSPVVYRANTEAFF. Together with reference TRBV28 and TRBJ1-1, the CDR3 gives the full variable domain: DVKVTQSSRYLVKRTGEKVFLECVQDMDHENMFWYRQDPGLGLRLIYFSYDVKMKEKGDIPEGYSVSREKKERFSLILESASTNQTSMYLCASSPVVYRANTEAFFGQGTRLTVV.

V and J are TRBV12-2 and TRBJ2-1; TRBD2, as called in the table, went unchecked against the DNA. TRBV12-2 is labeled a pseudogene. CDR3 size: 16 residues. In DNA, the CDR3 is TGTGCAAGTCGCCCCGCGGGGGGCGATCCCTACAATGAGCAGTTCTTC. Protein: CASRPAGGDPYNEQFF.

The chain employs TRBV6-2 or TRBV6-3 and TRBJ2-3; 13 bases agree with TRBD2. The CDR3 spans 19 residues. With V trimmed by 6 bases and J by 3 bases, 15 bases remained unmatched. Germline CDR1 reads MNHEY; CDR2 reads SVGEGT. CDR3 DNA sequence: TGTGCCAGCAGCCAAGGTCGGACTAGCGGGAGTTGGGGTACAGATACGCAGTATTTT. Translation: CASSQGRTSGSWGTDTQYF.

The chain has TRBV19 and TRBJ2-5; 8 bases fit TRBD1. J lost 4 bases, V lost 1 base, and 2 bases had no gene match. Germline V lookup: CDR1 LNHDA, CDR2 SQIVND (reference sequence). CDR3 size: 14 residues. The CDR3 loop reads CASSIATGGETQYF. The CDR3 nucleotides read TGTGCCAGTAGTATAGCCACAGGGGGAGAGACCCAGTACTTC.

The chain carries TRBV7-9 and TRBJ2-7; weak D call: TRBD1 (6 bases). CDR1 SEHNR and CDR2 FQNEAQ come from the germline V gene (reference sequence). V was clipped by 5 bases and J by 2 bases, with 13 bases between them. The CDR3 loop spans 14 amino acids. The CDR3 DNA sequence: TGTGCCAGCAGCCCCGGGACAAAGACCTACGAGCAGTACTTC. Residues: CASSPGTKTYEQYF.

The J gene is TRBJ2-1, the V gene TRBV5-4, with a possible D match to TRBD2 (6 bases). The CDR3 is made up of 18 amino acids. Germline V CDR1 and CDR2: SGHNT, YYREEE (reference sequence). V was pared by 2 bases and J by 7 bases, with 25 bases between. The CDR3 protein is CASSFLSSVGLARNEQFF. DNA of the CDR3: TGTGCCAGCAGCTTCCTATCCTCGGTCGGGCTAGCGAGGAATGAGCAGTTCTTC.

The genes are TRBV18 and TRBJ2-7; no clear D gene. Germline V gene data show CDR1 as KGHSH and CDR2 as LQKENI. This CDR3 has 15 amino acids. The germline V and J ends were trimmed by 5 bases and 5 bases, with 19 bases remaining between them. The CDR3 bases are TGTGCCAGCTCAACTCGACGGACCTCCCTCCACGAGCAGTACTTC. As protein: CASSTRRTSLHEQYF.

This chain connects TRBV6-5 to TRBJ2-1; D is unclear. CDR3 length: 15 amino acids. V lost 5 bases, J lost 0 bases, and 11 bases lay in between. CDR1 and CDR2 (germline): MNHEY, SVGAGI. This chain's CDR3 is CASSHDAASYNEQFF. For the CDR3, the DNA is TGTGCCAGCAGTCATGACGCCGCCTCCTACAATGAGCAGTTCTTC.

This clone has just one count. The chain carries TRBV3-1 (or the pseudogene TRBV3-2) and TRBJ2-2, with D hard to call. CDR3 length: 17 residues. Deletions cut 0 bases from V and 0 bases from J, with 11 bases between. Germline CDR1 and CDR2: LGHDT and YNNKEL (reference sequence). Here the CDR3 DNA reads TGTGCCAGCAGCCAAGAATGGCTTTCTCCGAACACCGGGGAGCTGTTTTTT. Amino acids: CASSQEWLSPNTGELFF.

DNA for the CDR3: TGTGCCAGCAGTGCCGGACTAGCGGTAGACAATGAGCAGTTCTTC. Protein: CASSAGLAVDNEQFF. The rearrangement uses TRBV27 and TRBJ2-1; the match to TRBD2 covers 10 bases. Germline CDR1 and CDR2: MNHEY and SMNVEV (reference sequence). There are 15 residues in the CDR3. The J segment lost 5 bases and the V segment lost 5 bases, leaving 6 bases of the junction unmatched.

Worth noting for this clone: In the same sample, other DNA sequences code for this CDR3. The CDR3 sequence is CAWSVGWDTEAFF. The CDR3 DNA reads TGTGCCTGGAGTGTAGGTTGGGACACTGAAGCTTTCTTT. J is TRBJ1-1 and V is TRBV30; D not resolved. The CDR3 sequence is 13 residues long. The V gene lost 0 bases and the J gene lost 3 bases, with 8 bases spanning the gap. Germline CDR1 reads GTSNPN; CDR2 reads SVGIG (reference sequence).

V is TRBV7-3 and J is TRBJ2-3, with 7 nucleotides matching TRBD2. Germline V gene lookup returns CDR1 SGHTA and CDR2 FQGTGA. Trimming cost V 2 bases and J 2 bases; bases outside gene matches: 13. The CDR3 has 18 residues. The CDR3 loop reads CASSLVLSGPRPTDTQYF. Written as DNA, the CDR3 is TGTGCCAGCAGCTTAGTCCTTAGCGGGCCCCGCCCCACAGATACGCAGTATTTT.

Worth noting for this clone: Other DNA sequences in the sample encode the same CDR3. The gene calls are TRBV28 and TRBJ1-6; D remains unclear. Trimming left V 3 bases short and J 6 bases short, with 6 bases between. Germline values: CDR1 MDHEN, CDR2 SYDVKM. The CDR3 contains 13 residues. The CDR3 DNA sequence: TGTGCCAGCAGTTTCAAGGGTAATTCACCCCTCCACTTT. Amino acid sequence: CASSFKGNSPLHF.

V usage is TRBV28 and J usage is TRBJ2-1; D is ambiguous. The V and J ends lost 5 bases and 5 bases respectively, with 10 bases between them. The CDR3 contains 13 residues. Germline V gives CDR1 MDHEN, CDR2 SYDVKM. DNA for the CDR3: TGTGCCAGCAGTCCCCATATTGACAATGAGCAGTTCTTC. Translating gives CASSPHIDNEQFF.